These 6 T cell receptor beta chains share one sample of origin, sequenced in a study of cytomegalovirus exposure and HLA in healthy donors. This PCR relied on a set of 60 Vbeta primers and 13 Jbeta primers. Method: immunoSEQ multiplex PCR; TCRdb's copy keeps in-frame clones and lacks some. The top ten clones hold roughly 6.2% of a sample with under 150,000 clones, around 78% of them seen once. Material: PBMCs. The receptor set was obtained from a woman in her thirties or forties in good health and CMV-seropositive.

The V gene is TRBV7-9, the J gene TRBJ1-1; D might be TRBD1 (5 bases). Trimming removed 8 bases at V and 4 bases at J, with 14 bases between. The CDR3 extends over 13 amino acids. Germline V CDR1 and CDR2: SEHNR, FQNEAQ (reference sequence). The CDR3 reads CASARGGTTEAFF. The CDR3 DNA reads as TGTGCCAGCGCACGGGGGGGGACCACTGAAGCTTTCTTT. Full variable domain (outside the CDR3, taken from reference TRBV7-9 and TRBJ1-1): DTGVSQNPRHKITKRGQNVTFRCDPISEHNRLYWYRQTLGQGPEFLTYFQNEAQLEKSRLLSDRFSAERPKGSFSTLEIQRTEQGDSAMYLCASARGGTTEAFFGQGTRLTVV.

The rearrangement joins TRBV29-1 to TRBJ1-4; perhaps TRBD1 as D (5 bases). Germline CDR1 reads SQVTM; CDR2 reads ANQGSEA. This CDR3 has 15 residues. Trimming left V 7 bases short and J 0 bases short, with 15 bases between. The CDR3 here is CSAGGWGATNEKLFF. The CDR3 DNA sequence: TGCAGCGCCGGGGGGTGGGGGGCAACTAATGAAAAACTGTTTTTT.

The V and J genes are TRBV14 and TRBJ2-1; D may be TRBD1 (6 bases). The CDR3 loop spans 15 amino acids. CDR1 and CDR2 from the germline V gene are SGHDN and FVKESK. Trimming left V 4 bases short and J 9 bases short, with 19 bases between. This CDR3 is CASSPLWTAPIEQFF. The CDR3 DNA reads as TGTGCCAGCAGCCCGCTATGGACAGCTCCGATTGAGCAGTTCTTC.

The count of this clone is one. The chain has TRBV28 and TRBJ2-1, with 9 bases identical to TRBD1. From germline, CDR1 is MDHEN and CDR2 SYDVKM. The J segment lost 8 bases and the V segment lost 6 bases, leaving 5 bases of the junction unmatched. The CDR3 sequence is 13 residues long. In DNA form, the CDR3 reads TGTGCCAGCAGGTTGACAGGGGGGTATGAGCAGTTCTTC. Residues: CASRLTGGYEQFF.

This clone has a single count. This sample includes further DNA sequences coding for the same CDR3. This rearrangement joins TRBV5-1 to TRBJ2-7; no clear D gene. This CDR3 is 15 amino acids long. From germline, CDR1 is SGHRS and CDR2 YFSETQ. V was pared by 4 bases and J by 2 bases, with 16 bases between. The CDR3 region has the DNA TGCGCCAGCAGCCTAGAAGTGGCGGAGCCCTACGAGCAGTACTTC. Protein: CASSLEVAEPYEQYF.

This clone was seen once. J is TRBJ1-3 and V is TRBV6-5; maybe TRBD1 (6 bases). Germline assignment: CDR1 MNHEY and CDR2 SVGAGI. Deletions cut 6 bases from V and 4 bases from J, with 16 bases between. The length of the CDR3 is 15 residues. The chain's CDR3 is CASREAGASGNTIYF. The CDR3 DNA follows: TGTGCCAGCAGAGAGGCAGGGGCATCCGGAAACACCATATATTTT.